A selection of T cell receptor beta chains follows, all from one sample in a study of beta chain features in type 1 diabetes. Libraries were prepared by immunoSEQ multiplex PCR; TCRdb keeps only in-frame clonotypes and omits some of them. The repertoire holds about 120,000 clones, with around a sixth as singletons. Sequencing was done on a sample of central memory CD4+ T cells from blood. The receptors here all came from a man aged 18 to 30 with type 1 diabetes. Each CDR3 is given with its conserved first and last residue. A D gene is named only where the DNA matches it firmly. Not all rows give a size; the values are once, few, many and, for expanded clones, a class.

NA TRBJ2-3 NA 13 TRBV2 TGTGCCAGCAGTGAAAGGGTCCCAGATACGCAGTATTTT CASSERVPDTQYF
NA TRBJ2-5 few 14 TRBV7-9 TGTGCCAGCAGCGTCTTAGGGGAAGAAGAGACCCAGTACTTC CASSVLGEEETQYF
NA TRBJ2-2 few 14 TRBV5-1 TGCGCCAGCAGCTTGGTTTCCGATTCCGGGGAGCTGTTTTTT CASSLVSDSGELFF
TRBD1 TRBJ1-1 NA 14 TRBV7-2 TGTGCCAGCAGCTTTAGGGACAGCAACACTGAAGCTTTCTTT CASSFRDSNTEAFF
NA TRBJ2-6 few 17 TRBV7-2 TGTGCCAGCAGCCCAGTAGGGGGGCGCAGTGGGGCCAACGTCCTGACTTTC CASSPVGGRSGANVLTF
NA TRBJ2-5 once 14 TRBV19 TGTGCCAGTAGTATATCGGCTAGGGCGGAGACCCAGTACTTC CASSISARAETQYF
NA TRBJ2-1 few 14 TRBV5-1 TGCGCCAGCAGCTTGACCGGACCAGACAATGAGCAGTTCTTC CASSLTGPDNEQFF
NA TRBJ2-7 NA 13 TRBV7-9 TGTGCCAGCAGCTTGGTGACAGAGGACGAGCAGTACTTC CASSLVTEDEQYF
NA TRBJ1-4 few 15 TRBV5-4 TGTGCCAGCAGTCACGCCTCCCGGGTGGGCGAAAAACTGTTTTTT CASSHASRVGEKLFF
NA TRBJ1-1 few 14 TRBV2 TGTGCCAGCAGTGAAAGGGGCGGGAACACTGAAGCTTTCTTT CASSERGGNTEAFF
NA TRBJ2-5 NA 11 TRBV28 TGTGCCAGCAGTGTACGGAAGACCCAGTACTTC CASSVRKTQYF
NA TRBJ2-3 few 12 TRBV6-5 TGTGCCAGCACCTCCATCACAGATACGCAGTATTTT CASTSITDTQYF
NA TRBJ1-3 few 15 TRBV18 TGTGCCAGCTCACCCGCTACGATATCTGGAAACACCATATATTTT CASSPATISGNTIYF
NA TRBJ1-5 NA 13 TRBV15 TGTGCCACCACCGACAGAATCAATCAGCCCCAGCATTTT CATTDRINQPQHF
NA TRBJ1-5 few 15 TRBV2 TGTGCCAGCAGTGGGGGGGCAGGGAGCAATCAGCCCCAGCATTTT CASSGGAGSNQPQHF
NA TRBJ2-7 NA 15 TRBV6-6 TGTGCCAGCAGTTACTCGTCCAGTCAAGCCTACGAGCAGTACTTC CASSYSSSQAYEQYF
NA TRBJ1-3 few 12 TRBV30 TGTGCCTGGAGTGTAGATGGAAACACCATATATTTT CAWSVDGNTIYF
TRBD1 TRBJ2-4 few 14 TRBV2 TGTGCCAGCAGTGAGGGGACAGGCATTATCTTTCAGTACTTC CASSEGTGIIFQYF
NA TRBJ1-2 NA 12 TRBV29-1 TGCAGCTTACGACATGGGGACTATGGCTACACCTTC CSLRHGDYGYTF
NA TRBJ1-1 NA 15 TRBV6-6 TGTGCCAGCAGTCCCCATCTTGGGGTGAACACTGAAGCTTTCTTT CASSPHLGVNTEAFF
TRBD2 TRBJ2-5 few 17 TRBV7-6 TGTGCCAGCAGCGCCGCCGGGACTACATCTATTGGAGAGACCCAGTACTTC CASSAAGTTSIGETQYF
NA TRBJ2-3 NA 13 TRBV9 TGTGCCAGCAGCTTGCAGAGCACAGATACGCAGTATTTT CASSLQSTDTQYF
NA TRBJ2-7 NA 14 TRBV2 TGTGCCAGCAGCTCCCCCGGGGTAGTCCACGAGCAGTACTTC CASSSPGVVHEQYF